This T cell receptor (beta chain) was sequenced in a study of tumor-infiltrating lymphocytes in oesophageal squamous cell carcinoma. This clonotype occurred a few times. The V and J ends lost 0 bases and 8 bases respectively, with 14 bases between them. Germline V CDR1 and CDR2: SGHTA, FQGNSA. The CDR3 length is 15 residues. TCRdb passed the PCR reads through MiXCR, listing each CDR3 protein once. The sample records more than 9,000 distinct CDR3 sequences, roughly 54% being singletons. This clonotype originated in a male donor with esophageal squamous cell carcinoma. Sequenced sample: esophageal tumor tissue. V usage is TRBV7-2 and J usage is TRBJ2-4, with a possible D match to TRBD2 (6 bases). As DNA, the CDR3 is TGTGCCAGCAGCTTAGCGGGGACTGGGGGTGACATTCAGTACTTC. This codes for CASSLAGTGGDIQYF.